This T cell receptor beta chain was sequenced in a study of shared clonotypes between healthy human individuals. TCRdb keeps only in-frame clones here, not all; method: immunoSEQ multiplex PCR. This table holds roughly 380,000 clones, approximately 97% found once. CD8 memory merged CD45RO+ with CCR7-negative CD45RA+ TemRA cells. This CDR3 comprises 18 residues. Germline CDR1 reads KGHSH; CDR2 reads LQKENI. The trim removed 1 base at V and 0 bases at J, leaving 7 bases unmatched. This sequence originates from a young man in good health. V usage is TRBV18 and J usage is TRBJ2-3, with 10 bases aligning to TRBD2. Input material: memory CD8+ T cells sorted from blood. Subset defined: CD45RO+ cells pooled with CCR7-negative TemRA cells. DNA of the CDR3: TGTGCCAGCTCACCACGTCGGACTAGCGGAGCTAGCACAGATACGCAGTATTTT. Amino acids: CASSPRRTSGASTDTQYF.